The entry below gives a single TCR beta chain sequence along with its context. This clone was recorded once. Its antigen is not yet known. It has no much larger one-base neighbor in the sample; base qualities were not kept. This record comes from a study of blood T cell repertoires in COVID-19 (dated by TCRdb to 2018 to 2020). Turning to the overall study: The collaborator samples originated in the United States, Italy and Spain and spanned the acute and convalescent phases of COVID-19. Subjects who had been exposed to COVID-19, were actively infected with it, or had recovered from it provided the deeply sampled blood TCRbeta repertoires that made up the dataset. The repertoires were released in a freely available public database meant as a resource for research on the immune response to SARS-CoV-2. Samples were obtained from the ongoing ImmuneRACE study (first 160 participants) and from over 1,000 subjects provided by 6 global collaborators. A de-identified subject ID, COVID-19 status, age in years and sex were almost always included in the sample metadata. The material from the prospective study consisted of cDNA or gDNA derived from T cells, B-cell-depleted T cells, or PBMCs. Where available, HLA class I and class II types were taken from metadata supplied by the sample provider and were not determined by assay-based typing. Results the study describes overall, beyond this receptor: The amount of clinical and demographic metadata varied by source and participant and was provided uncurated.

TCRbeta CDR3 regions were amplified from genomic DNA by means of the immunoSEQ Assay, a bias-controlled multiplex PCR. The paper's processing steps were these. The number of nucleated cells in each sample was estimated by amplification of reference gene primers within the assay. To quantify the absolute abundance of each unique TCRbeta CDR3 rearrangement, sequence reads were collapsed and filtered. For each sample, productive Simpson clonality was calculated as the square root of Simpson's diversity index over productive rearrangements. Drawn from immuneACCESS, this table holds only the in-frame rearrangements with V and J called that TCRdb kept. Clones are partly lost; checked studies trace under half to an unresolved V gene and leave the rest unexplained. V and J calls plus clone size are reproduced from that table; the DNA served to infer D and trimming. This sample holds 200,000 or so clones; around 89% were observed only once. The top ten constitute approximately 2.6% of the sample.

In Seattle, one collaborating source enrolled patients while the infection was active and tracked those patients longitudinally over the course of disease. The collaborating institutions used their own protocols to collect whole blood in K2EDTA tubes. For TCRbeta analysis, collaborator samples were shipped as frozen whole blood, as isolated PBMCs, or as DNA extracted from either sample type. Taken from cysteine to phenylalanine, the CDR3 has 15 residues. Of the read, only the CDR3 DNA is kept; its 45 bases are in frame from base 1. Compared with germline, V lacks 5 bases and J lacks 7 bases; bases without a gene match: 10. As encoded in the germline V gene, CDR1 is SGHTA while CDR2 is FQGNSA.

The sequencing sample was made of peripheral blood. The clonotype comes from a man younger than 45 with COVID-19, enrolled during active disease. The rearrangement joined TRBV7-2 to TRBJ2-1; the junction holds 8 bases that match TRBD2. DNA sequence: TGTGCCAGCAGCCATCCCCAGCGGGGGAGGAATGAGCAGTTCTTC. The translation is CASSHPQRGRNEQFF.